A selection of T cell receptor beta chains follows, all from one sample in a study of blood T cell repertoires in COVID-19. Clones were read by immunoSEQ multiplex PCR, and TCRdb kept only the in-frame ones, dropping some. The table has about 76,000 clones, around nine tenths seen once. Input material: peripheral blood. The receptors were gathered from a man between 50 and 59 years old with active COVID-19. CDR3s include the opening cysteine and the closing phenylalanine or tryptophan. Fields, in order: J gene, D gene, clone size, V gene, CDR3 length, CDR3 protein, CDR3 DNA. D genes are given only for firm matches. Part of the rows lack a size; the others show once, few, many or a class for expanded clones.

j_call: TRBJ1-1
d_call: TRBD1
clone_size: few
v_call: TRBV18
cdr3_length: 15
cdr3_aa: CASSPEGGRNTEAFF
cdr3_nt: TGTGCCAGCTCACCAGAAGGGGGCCGGAACACTGAAGCTTTCTTT

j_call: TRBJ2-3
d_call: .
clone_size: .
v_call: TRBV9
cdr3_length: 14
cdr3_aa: CASRGANPTDTQYF
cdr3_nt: TGTGCCAGCCGCGGGGCCAATCCCACAGATACGCAGTATTTT

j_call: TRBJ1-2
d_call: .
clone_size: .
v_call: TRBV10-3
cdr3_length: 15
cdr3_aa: CAISERGETNYGYTF
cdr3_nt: TGTGCCATCAGTGAGAGAGGAGAAACCAACTATGGCTACACCTTC

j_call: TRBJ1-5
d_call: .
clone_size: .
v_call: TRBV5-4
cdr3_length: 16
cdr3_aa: CASSLGGQTGDQPQHF
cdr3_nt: TGTGCCAGCAGCTTGGGGGGGCAGACTGGGGACCAGCCCCAGCATTTT

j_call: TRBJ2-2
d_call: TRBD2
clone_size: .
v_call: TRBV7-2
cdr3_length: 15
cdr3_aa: CASRPLAAGTGELFF
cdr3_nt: TGTGCCAGCAGGCCTCTAGCGGCGGGCACCGGGGAGCTGTTTTTT

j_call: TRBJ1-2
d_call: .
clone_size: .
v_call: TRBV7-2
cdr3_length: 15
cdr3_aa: CASSLAGGEGYGYTF
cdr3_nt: TGTGCCAGCAGCTTAGCTGGAGGGGAGGGCTATGGCTACACCTTC

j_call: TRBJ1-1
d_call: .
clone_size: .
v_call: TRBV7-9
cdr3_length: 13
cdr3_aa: CASSLSGNTEAFF
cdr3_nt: TGTGCCAGCAGCTTATCGGGGAACACTGAAGCTTTCTTT

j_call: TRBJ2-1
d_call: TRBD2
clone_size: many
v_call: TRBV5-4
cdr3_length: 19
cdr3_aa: CASSYRRSGTSGSYNEQFF
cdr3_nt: TGTGCCAGCAGCTACCGTCGTAGTGGGACTAGCGGGAGTTACAATGAGCAGTTCTTC

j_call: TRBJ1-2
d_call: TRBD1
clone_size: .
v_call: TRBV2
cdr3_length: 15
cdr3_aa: CASNDAVGQGFGYTF
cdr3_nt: TGTGCCAGCAATGATGCCGTGGGACAGGGATTTGGCTACACCTTC

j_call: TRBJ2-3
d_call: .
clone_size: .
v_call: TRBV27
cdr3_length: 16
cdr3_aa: CASSSGTFISTDTQYF
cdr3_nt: TGTGCCAGCAGTTCCGGGACTTTCATTTCCACAGATACGCAGTATTTT

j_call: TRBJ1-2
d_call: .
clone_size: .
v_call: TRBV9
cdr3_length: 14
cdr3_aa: CASTPGAGLEGYTF
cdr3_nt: TGTGCCAGCACCCCAGGGGCAGGTCTAGAGGGCTACACCTTC

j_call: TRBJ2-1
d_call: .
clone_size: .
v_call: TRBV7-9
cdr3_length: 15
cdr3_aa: CASGFTGGDYNEQFF
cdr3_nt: TGTGCCAGCGGATTTACTGGCGGGGACTACAATGAGCAGTTCTTC

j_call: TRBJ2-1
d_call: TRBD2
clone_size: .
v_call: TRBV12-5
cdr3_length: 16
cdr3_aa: CASGVGLAGGFDEQFF
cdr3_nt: TGTGCTAGTGGGGTCGGACTAGCGGGAGGGTTCGATGAGCAGTTCTTC

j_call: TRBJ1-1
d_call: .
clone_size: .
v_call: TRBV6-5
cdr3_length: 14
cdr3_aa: CASRKGDGNTEAFF
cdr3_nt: TGTGCCAGCAGGAAGGGGGATGGGAACACTGAAGCTTTCTTT

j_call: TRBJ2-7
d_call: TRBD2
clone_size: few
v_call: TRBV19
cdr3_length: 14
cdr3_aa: CASSIGGGRYEQYF
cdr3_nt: TGTGCCAGTAGTATAGGCGGGGGGCGCTACGAGCAGTACTTC

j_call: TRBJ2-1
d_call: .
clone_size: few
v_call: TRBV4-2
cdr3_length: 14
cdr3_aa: CASSHGSSYNEQFF
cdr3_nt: TGTGCCAGCAGCCACGGGAGCTCCTACAATGAGCAGTTCTTC

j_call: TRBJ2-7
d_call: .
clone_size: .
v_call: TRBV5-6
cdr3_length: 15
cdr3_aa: CASSFFIAETYEQYF
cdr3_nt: TGTGCCAGCAGCTTTTTCATAGCGGAAACCTACGAGCAGTACTTC

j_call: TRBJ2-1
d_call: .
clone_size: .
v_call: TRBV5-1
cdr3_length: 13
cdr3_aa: CASSLMRNNEQFF
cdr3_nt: TGCGCCAGCAGCTTGATGCGTAACAATGAGCAGTTCTTC

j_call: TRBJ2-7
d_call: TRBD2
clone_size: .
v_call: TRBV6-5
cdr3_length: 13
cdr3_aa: CASKPGRGYEQYF
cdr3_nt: TGTGCCAGCAAACCTGGGAGGGGTTACGAGCAGTACTTC

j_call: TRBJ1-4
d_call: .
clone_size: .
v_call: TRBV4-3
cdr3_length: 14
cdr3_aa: CASSPDWSNEKLFF
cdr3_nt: TGCGCCAGCAGCCCAGACTGGAGTAATGAAAAACTGTTTTTT

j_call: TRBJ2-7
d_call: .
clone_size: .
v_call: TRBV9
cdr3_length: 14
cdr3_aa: CASSVASGSYEQYF
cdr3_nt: TGTGCCAGCAGCGTAGCTTCAGGGTCCTACGAGCAGTACTTC

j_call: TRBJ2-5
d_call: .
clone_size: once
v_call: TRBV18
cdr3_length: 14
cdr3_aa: CASSPPRASETQYF
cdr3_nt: TGTGCCAGCTCACCACCGAGGGCCAGTGAGACCCAGTACTTC

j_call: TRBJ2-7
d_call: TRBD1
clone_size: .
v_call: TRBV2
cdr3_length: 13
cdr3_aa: CASIADRVYEQYF
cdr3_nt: TGTGCCAGCATTGCGGACAGGGTGTACGAGCAGTACTTC

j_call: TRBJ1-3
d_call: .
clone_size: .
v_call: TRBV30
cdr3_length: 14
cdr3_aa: CAWSINVQENTIYF
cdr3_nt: TGTGCCTGGAGTATCAACGTTCAGGAAAACACCATATATTTT

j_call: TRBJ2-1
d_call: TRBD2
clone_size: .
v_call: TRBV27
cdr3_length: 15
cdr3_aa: CASSPQGLALNEQFF
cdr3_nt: TGTGCCAGCAGTCCCCAAGGACTAGCCTTGAATGAGCAGTTCTTC

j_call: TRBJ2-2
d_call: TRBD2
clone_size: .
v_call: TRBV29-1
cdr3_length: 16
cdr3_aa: CSVEAGTSGNAGELFF
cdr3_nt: TGCAGCGTTGAGGCGGGGACTAGCGGGAACGCCGGGGAGCTGTTTTTT

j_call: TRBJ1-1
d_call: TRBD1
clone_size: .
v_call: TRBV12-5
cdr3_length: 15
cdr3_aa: CASGTGGAENTEAFF
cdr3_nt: TGTGCTAGTGGTACAGGGGGCGCGGAGAACACTGAAGCTTTCTTT

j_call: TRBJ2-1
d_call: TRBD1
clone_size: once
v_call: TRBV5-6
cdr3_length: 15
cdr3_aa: CASSPGTGSYNEQFF
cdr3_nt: TGTGCCAGCAGCCCGGGGACAGGATCCTACAATGAGCAGTTCTTC

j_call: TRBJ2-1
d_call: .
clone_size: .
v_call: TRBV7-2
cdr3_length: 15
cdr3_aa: CAAQWGWGTYNEQFF
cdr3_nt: TGTGCCGCCCAGTGGGGGTGGGGGACTTACAATGAGCAGTTCTTC

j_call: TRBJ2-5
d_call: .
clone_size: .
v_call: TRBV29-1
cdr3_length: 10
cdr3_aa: CSVAGETQYF
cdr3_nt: TGCAGCGTTGCAGGGGAGACCCAGTACTTC

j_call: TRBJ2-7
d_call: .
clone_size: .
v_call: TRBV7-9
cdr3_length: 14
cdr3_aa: CASSLGREMGEQYF
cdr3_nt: TGTGCCAGCAGCTTAGGACGGGAGATGGGCGAGCAGTACTTC

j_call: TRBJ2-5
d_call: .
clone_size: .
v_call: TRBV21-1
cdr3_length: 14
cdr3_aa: CASIKDRLGKTQYF
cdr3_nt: TGTGCCAGCATCAAGGACAGGCTTGGGAAGACCCAGTACTTC

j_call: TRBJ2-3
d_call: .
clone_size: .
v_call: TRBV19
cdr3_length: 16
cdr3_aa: CASSISGTGSTDTQYF
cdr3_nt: TGTGCCAGTAGTATAAGCGGGACAGGAAGCACAGATACGCAGTATTTT